Listed here are 3 T cell receptor beta chains from one sample, sequenced in a study of memory CD4+ T cells and cytomegalovirus serostatus. Single viable CD3+CD4+CD8-CD45RO+ cells were sorted as the memory CD4+ T cells. Here immunoSEQ multiplex PCR was the method, and the copy in TCRdb shows in-frame clones only, minus some. The data show just over 45,000 clones, 77% seen once. The sample was memory CD4+ T cells from blood. These receptors were collected from an adult in good health and CMV-seronegative.

The V call is TRBV7-9, the J call TRBJ2-7; D is unresolved. Trimming pared 1 base from V and 5 bases from J, leaving 6 bases between. CDR1 is SEHNR and CDR2 is FQNEAQ in the germline V gene (reference sequence). The CDR3 is 12 residues long. CDR3: CASSLVADEQYF. In DNA form, the CDR3 reads TGTGCCAGCAGCTTAGTGGCTGACGAGCAGTACTTC.

This chain joins TRBV7-2 and TRBJ1-4; D not certain. The CDR3 has 12 residues. Trimming stripped 0 bases from V and 6 bases from J, with 2 bases between. From germline, CDR1 is SGHTA and CDR2 FQGNSA. This CDR3 is CASSLADEKLFF. The DNA for the CDR3 is TGTGCCAGCAGCTTAGCGGATGAAAAACTGTTTTTT.

This chain joins TRBV5-3 and TRBJ1-3; no clear D gene. TRBV5-3 is an open reading frame, and its role is uncertain. The CDR3 runs to 14 residues. Trimming took off 4 bases at V and 0 bases at J, with 8 bases between the two ends. The CDR3 loop is CARSTYRSGNTIYF. CDR3 sequence (DNA): TGTGCCAGAAGCACATACCGCTCTGGAAACACCATATATTTT.